The rows below give T cell receptor beta chains drawn from one sample of a study of T-cell memory formation after mild COVID-19. One entry per CDR3 protein results from TCRdb running MiXCR on the 5' RACE reads. The sample lists 540,000 or so distinct CDR3 sequences; around 21% were seen once. Sequencing was done on a sample of PBMCs or a T cell subset sorted from them (not recorded which). The source is an adult woman who had mild COVID-19 (a few samples of this study predate the infection). Cell type and time point are not known. CDR3s include the opening cysteine and the closing phenylalanine or tryptophan. D genes are given only for firm matches. The size of a clone is reported for some rows only, either as once, few or many, or as a class for expanded clones.

D: TRBD2
V: TRBV11-3
J: TRBJ2-3
size: -
DNA: TGTGCCAGCAGCTCGGGACTAGCGGGAAGAAGGACAGATACGCAGTATTTT
CDR3: CASSSGLAGRRTDTQYF

D: -
V: TRBV7-9
J: TRBJ1-1
size: few
DNA: TGTGCCAGCAGCCCAGACTGGGACGAAGCTTTCTTT
CDR3: CASSPDWDEAFF

D: -
V: TRBV20-1
J: TRBJ2-3
size: -
DNA: TGCAGTGCTAGAGACCGTCTCACAGGGTCGGTTGGCACAGATACGCAGTATTTT
CDR3: CSARDRLTGSVGTDTQYF

D: -
V: TRBV18
J: TRBJ1-6
size: few
DNA: TGTGCCAGCTCACCAAGGCAGGGCTCCTATAATTCACCCCTCCACTTT
CDR3: CASSPRQGSYNSPLHF

D: TRBD1
V: TRBV20-1
J: TRBJ1-5
size: -
DNA: TGCAGTGCAATTTCAGGGGGGGCAAATCAGCCCCAGCATTTT
CDR3: CSAISGGANQPQHF

D: -
V: TRBV27
J: TRBJ2-4
size: few
DNA: TGTGCCAGCAGTTTACATGGTAAAAACATTCAGTACTTC
CDR3: CASSLHGKNIQYF

D: -
V: TRBV7-9
J: TRBJ2-5
size: -
DNA: TGTGCCAGCAGCTTAATTTCGGGGCAAGAGACCCAGTACTTC
CDR3: CASSLISGQETQYF

D: -
V: TRBV24-1
J: TRBJ2-3
size: -
DNA: TGTGCCACCAGTGATTTGGCCGATACGCAGTATTTT
CDR3: CATSDLADTQYF

D: -
V: TRBV10-3
J: TRBJ1-1
size: many
DNA: TGTGCCATCAGTGAGTCAACGCGAACTGAAGCTTTCTTT
CDR3: CAISESTRTEAFF

D: -
V: TRBV4-1
J: TRBJ1-2
size: -
DNA: TGCGCCAGCAGCCAAGATGGGACGTATGGCTACACCTTC
CDR3: CASSQDGTYGYTF

D: -
V: TRBV7-2
J: TRBJ2-1
size: -
DNA: TGTGCCAGCAGCTTACAAGGGTATGGAAACAATGAGCAGTTCTTC
CDR3: CASSLQGYGNNEQFF

D: TRBD2
V: TRBV24-1
J: TRBJ2-3
size: -
DNA: TGTGCCACCAGTGCCGGACTAGCGGAAGAGTGGCCTAGGACAGATACGCAGTATTTT
CDR3: CATSAGLAEEWPRTDTQYF

D: -
V: TRBV15
J: TRBJ1-1
size: few
DNA: TGTGCCACCAGCAGAGGTCAGAACACTGAAGCTTTCTTT
CDR3: CATSRGQNTEAFF

D: TRBD1
V: TRBV11-3
J: TRBJ2-7
size: -
DNA: TGTGCCAGCAGCTTAGGAGAGACAGGGGGTCTAGCGGAAAACGACGAGCAGTACTTC
CDR3: CASSLGETGGLAENDEQYF

D: -
V: TRBV3-1
J: TRBJ1-2
size: -
DNA: TGTGCCAGTTCCGGGGGGCGTAAGGGCTACACCTTC
CDR3: CASSGGRKGYTF

D: TRBD2
V: TRBV12-3/TRBV12-4
J: TRBJ2-3
size: few
DNA: TGTGCCAGCAGTTTGAGGCGGGGGGGCTATGCAGATACGCAGTATTTT
CDR3: CASSLRRGGYADTQYF

D: -
V: TRBV3-1
J: TRBJ2-5
size: few
DNA: TGTGCCAGCAGCCGAATTAGGACGGGCCAAGAGACCCAGTACTTC
CDR3: CASSRIRTGQETQYF